The present entry profiles one TCR beta chain with its context. The method was immunoSEQ multiplex PCR; TCRdb's version includes in-frame clones alone and lacks a portion of them. There are some 89,000 clones in the sample; approximately 86% occur only once, and roughly 20% lies in the top ten. The record originates from a study of control samples from healthy donors and cancer patients. Trimming shortened V by 6 bases and J by 0 bases, and 15 bases separated the two germline ends. Germline V gene data show CDR1 as MDHEN and CDR2 as SYDVKM. CDR3 length: 16 residues. The chain carries TRBV28 and TRBJ2-1, with no clear D. Specimen: blood. The sequence was collected from a man under 40 in good health. The CDR3 sequence: CASSLTLRSSYNEQFF. The CDR3 DNA reads TGTGCCAGCAGCTTGACTCTTCGTAGCTCCTACAATGAGCAGTTCTTC.